A single sample gave rise to the 23 T cell receptor beta chains below, sequenced in a study of graft-versus-host responses after intestinal transplantation. The data were produced by immunoSEQ multiplex PCR, yet TCRdb's version contains in-frame clones alone and is incomplete. Of roughly 80,000 clones listed, about nine tenths are singletons. Their recognized antigens are unknown. Here the sequenced sample was unstimulated CD8+ T cells sorted from spleen or lymph node cells, taken before transplant. The receptors derive from a human donor who was the organ donor for an intestinal transplant.

The chain has TRBV5-6 and TRBJ2-7, with TRBD1 as a possible D gene (5 bases). Trimming pared 5 bases from V and 1 base from J, leaving 7 bases between. This CDR3 region has 12 residues. Germline V gene data show CDR1 as SGHDT and CDR2 as YYEEEE. The CDR3 sequence: CASRRQSYEQYF. CDR3 in DNA: TGTGCCAGCAGGCGACAGTCCTACGAGCAGTACTTC. The whole variable domain, filled in from reference TRBV5-6 and TRBJ2-7, reads DAGVTQSPTHLIKTRGQQVTLRCSPKSGHDTVSWYQQALGQGPQFIFQYYEEEERQRGNFPDRFSGHQFPNYSSELNVNALLLGDSALYLCASRRQSYEQYFGPGTRLTVT.

The chain links TRBV2 to TRBJ1-4, with 7 bases identical to TRBD1. J lost 5 bases, V lost 6 bases, and 3 bases had no gene match. Germline V gene sequence: CDR1 SNHLY, CDR2 FYNNEI. The CDR3 covers 13 residues. CDR3 in DNA: TGTGCCAGCAGGACAGGGCTAAATGAAAAACTGTTTTTT. Protein product: CASRTGLNEKLFF.

The chain carries TRBV20-1 and TRBJ2-7; the match to TRBD1 covers 9 bases. This CDR3 comprises 11 residues. From germline, CDR1 is DFQATT and CDR2 SNEGSKA (reference sequence). This CDR3 is CSPTGGREQYF. CDR3 nucleotides: TGCAGCCCGACAGGGGGTAGAGAGCAGTACTTC.

The V and J genes are TRBV13 and TRBJ2-5, with D unclear. Trimming removed 3 bases from V and 4 bases from J, with 12 bases in between. The CDR3 runs 14 residues. CDR1 PRHDT and CDR2 FYEKMQ come from the germline V gene (reference sequence). CDR3 DNA: TGTGCCAGCAGCTTTGGTGGGCCAACAGAGACCCAGTACTTC. Translated, it gives CASSFGGPTETQYF.

The V gene is TRBV5-1, the J gene TRBJ2-3, with D perhaps TRBD2 (7 bases). Trimming took off 1 base at V and 8 bases at J, with 35 bases between the two ends. This CDR3 contains 21 residues. Germline V CDR1 and CDR2: SGHRS, YFSETQ. The CDR3 sequence is CASSLQYRFRVFGGALATQYF. CDR3 coding DNA: TGCGCCAGCAGCTTGCAATACCGTTTCAGGGTTTTTGGGGGGGCTTTGGCTACGCAGTATTTT. The full variable domain, with the rest looked up from reference TRBV5-1 and TRBJ2-3, is KAGVTQTPRYLIKTRGQQVTLSCSPISGHRSVSWYQQTPGQGLQFLFEYFSETQRNKGNFPGRFSGRQFSNSRSEMNVSTLELGDSALYLCASSLQYRFRVFGGALATQYFGPGTRLTVL.

J is TRBJ2-2 and V is TRBV5-6; D uncertain. The CDR3 extends over 14 amino acids. Trimming removed 2 bases from V and 2 bases from J, with 7 bases in between. CDR1 is SGHDT, CDR2 YYEEEE, per germline. In DNA form, the CDR3 reads TGTGCCAGCAGCTTCCTCAGAAACACCGGGGAGCTGTTTTTT. Protein: CASSFLRNTGELFF.

This sequence joins TRBV28 and TRBJ1-2; weak D call: TRBD1 (5 bases). The CDR3 loop spans 16 amino acids. Trimming removed 1 base from V and 5 bases from J, with 17 bases in between. Germline CDR1 MDHEN, CDR2 SYDVKM. The CDR3 is CASSLFWLVGPYGYTF. CDR3 DNA: TGTGCCAGCAGTTTATTTTGGTTAGTGGGGCCATATGGCTACACCTTC.

This clone was counted only a few times. Other DNA sequences in this specimen translate into the identical CDR3. The V and J genes are TRBV7-9 and TRBJ2-7; D gene ambiguous. V was shortened by 3 bases and J by 0 bases, with 0 bases between the two germline ends. Germline assignment: CDR1 SEHNR and CDR2 FQNEAQ (reference sequence). The CDR3 sequence is 11 residues long. The CDR3 region is CASSFSYEQYF. CDR3 coding DNA: TGTGCCAGCAGCTTCTCCTACGAGCAGTACTTC.

The chain is built from TRBV27 and TRBJ1-2; no firm D call. The CDR3 sequence is 13 residues long. CDR1 is MNHEY, CDR2 SMNVEV, per germline (reference sequence). Trimming cost V 2 bases and J 4 bases, with 8 bases left between them. The CDR3 is CASSLTKAYGYTF. CDR3 in DNA: TGTGCCAGCAGTTTAACGAAAGCCTATGGCTACACCTTC.

This clone was seen more than once but under ten times. The V and J genes are TRBV25-1 and TRBJ2-5; 14 nucleotides agree with TRBD2. Germline-derived CDR1 and CDR2 are MGHDK and SYGVNS. This CDR3 has 17 amino acids. The J segment lost 3 bases and the V segment lost 2 bases, leaving 5 bases of the junction unmatched. CDR3 residues: CASSEGRLAGGKETQYF. CDR3 in DNA: TGTGCCAGCAGTGAAGGGCGACTAGCGGGGGGGAAAGAGACCCAGTACTTC.

This sequence joins TRBV29-1 and TRBJ1-2; D not certain. Deletions cut 4 bases from V and 4 bases from J, with 13 bases between. This CDR3 is 13 amino acids long. CDR1 SQVTM and CDR2 ANQGSEA come from the germline V gene. The CDR3 DNA is TGCAGCGTTGTTTCACCGCTGGGCTATGGCTACACCTTC. Translation: CSVVSPLGYGYTF.

In DNA form, the CDR3 reads TGTGCCAGCAGTGAAAAGACAGAAAACACCGGGGAGCTGTTTTTT. It is translated as CASSEKTENTGELFF. The chain has TRBV6-1 and TRBJ2-2, with D maybe TRBD1 (5 bases). The V gene lost 2 bases and the J gene lost 2 bases, with 9 bases spanning the gap. The CDR3 covers 15 residues. The germline CDR1 and CDR2 sequences are MNHNS and SASEGT.

The chain uses TRBV4-1 and TRBJ2-5; a possible D gene is TRBD2 (6 bases). This CDR3 spans 16 amino acids. The germline gives CDR1 MGHRA, CDR2 YSYEKL. V dropped 5 bases and J dropped 5 bases, with 21 bases sitting between them. CDR3 DNA sequence: TGCGCCAGCAGCTTGTTAACTGGGATTGGGGGGGAGACCCAGTACTTC. Amino acids: CASSLLTGIGGETQYF.

The chain joins TRBV21-1 to TRBJ2-5; the tabulated D call, TRBD1, remains unverified against the DNA. TRBV21-1 is tagged as a pseudogene. The CDR3 is 14 residues long. The chain's CDR3 is CASSKAGGEETQYF. CDR3 in DNA: TGTGCCAGCAGCAAGGCAGGGGGCGAAGAGACCCAGTACTTC.

This chain links TRBV7-3 with TRBJ2-3, with D perhaps TRBD1 (6 bases). The CDR3 runs 15 residues. V was clipped by 4 bases and J by 0 bases, with 11 bases between them. Germline V lookup: CDR1 SGHTA, CDR2 FQGTGA. The CDR3 here is CASSSTGVSTDTQYF. In nucleotides, the CDR3 is TGTGCCAGCAGCTCGACAGGAGTTAGCACAGATACGCAGTATTTT.

The chain uses TRBV20-1 and TRBJ2-1; D not certain. The CDR3 loop spans 11 amino acids. CDR1 DFQATT and CDR2 SNEGSKA come from the germline V gene (reference sequence). The V and J ends lost 4 bases and 4 bases respectively, with 5 bases between them. CDR3 amino acids: CSAIRYNEQFF. The CDR3 nucleotides are TGCAGTGCTATAAGATACAATGAGCAGTTCTTC.

The rearrangement uses TRBV7-8 and TRBJ1-2; 7 nucleotides agree with TRBD1. Trimming removed 1 base from V and 8 bases from J; junction bases left unmatched: 4. This CDR3 region has 13 residues. CDR1 and CDR2 from the germline V gene are SGHVS and FQNEAQ. For the CDR3, the DNA is TGTGCCAGCAGCTTAGAGGGGGCTGGGGGCTACACCTTC. It encodes CASSLEGAGGYTF.

V gene TRBV10-2 combines with J gene TRBJ2-3; D unclear. Trimming left V 4 bases short and J 6 bases short, with 11 bases between. Germline V lookup: CDR1 WSHSY, CDR2 SAAADI. This CDR3 has 13 residues. The CDR3 reads CASSVTLFDTQYF. The CDR3 DNA sequence: TGCGCCAGCAGTGTGACCTTGTTTGATACGCAGTATTTT.

The chain uses TRBV28 and TRBJ2-1, with no clear D. The CDR3 is made up of 14 amino acids. CDR1 and CDR2 (germline): MDHEN, SYDVKM. V was shortened by 2 bases and J by 3 bases, with 8 bases between the two germline ends. The CDR3 sequence: CASSLPWIYNEQFF. The CDR3 region has the DNA TGTGCCAGCAGTTTACCCTGGATCTACAATGAGCAGTTCTTC. The variable domain in full, completed from reference TRBV28 and TRBJ2-1, reads DVKVTQSSRYLVKRTGEKVFLECVQDMDHENMFWYRQDPGLGLRLIYFSYDVKMKEKGDIPEGYSVSREKKERFSLILESASTNQTSMYLCASSLPWIYNEQFFGPGTRLTVL.

The chain combines TRBV4-1 with TRBJ2-2, with a tentative D call TRBD1 (6 bases). Deletions cut 3 bases from V and 0 bases from J, with 17 bases between. The CDR3 length is 18 residues. Germline lookup yields CDR1 MGHRA and CDR2 YSYEKL. CDR3 nucleotide sequence: TGCGCCAGCAGCCACCACGTGACAGGACCTACGAACACCGGGGAGCTGTTTTTT. This translates into CASSHHVTGPTNTGELFF.

The gene calls are TRBV28 and TRBJ1-1; D remains ambiguous. CDR3 length equals 15 residues. With 4 bases removed from V and 4 bases from J, the gap between germline ends came to 16 bases. Germline CDR1 MDHEN, CDR2 SYDVKM. DNA of the CDR3: TGTGCCAGCAGTTCTGGGTTAAGCCTTCTCACTGAAGCTTTCTTT. Translated: CASSSGLSLLTEAFF.

V and J are TRBV25-1 and TRBJ2-5; no clear D. Trimming pared 0 bases from V and 9 bases from J, leaving 11 bases between. Germline loops: CDR1 MGHDK, CDR2 SYGVNS. The CDR3 has 13 residues. CDR3 nucleotide sequence: TGTGCCAGCAGTGAATATTCCCTTACGGCCCAGTACTTC. Protein product: CASSEYSLTAQYF.

This rearrangement joins TRBV28 to TRBJ2-7; 7 bases align to TRBD1. The trim removed 6 bases at V and 4 bases at J, leaving 9 bases unmatched. The CDR3 spans 14 residues. Germline values: CDR1 MDHEN, CDR2 SYDVKM. The CDR3 nucleotides are TGTGCCAGCAGACTGCAGGGGGTTTTATACGAGCAGTACTTC. Its translation: CASRLQGVLYEQYF.